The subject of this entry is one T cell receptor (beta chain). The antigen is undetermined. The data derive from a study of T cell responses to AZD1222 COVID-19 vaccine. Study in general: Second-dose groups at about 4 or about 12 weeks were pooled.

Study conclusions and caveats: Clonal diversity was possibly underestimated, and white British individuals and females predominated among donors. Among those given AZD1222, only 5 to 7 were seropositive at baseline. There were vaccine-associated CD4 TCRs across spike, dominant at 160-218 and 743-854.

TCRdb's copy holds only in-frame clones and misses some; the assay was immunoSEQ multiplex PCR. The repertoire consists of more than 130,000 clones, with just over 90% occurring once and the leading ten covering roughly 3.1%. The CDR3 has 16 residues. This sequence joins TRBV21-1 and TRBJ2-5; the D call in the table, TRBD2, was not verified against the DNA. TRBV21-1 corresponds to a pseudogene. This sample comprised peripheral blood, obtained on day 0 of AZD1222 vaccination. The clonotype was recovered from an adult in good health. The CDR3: CAFLPGEREGWETQYF. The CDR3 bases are TGTGCCTTCCTACCCGGGGAGCGGGAGGGCTGGGAGACCCAGTACTTC.